This is a list of T cell receptor beta chains from one sample in a study of brain T cells in children with intractable seizures. Measured with immunoSEQ multiplex PCR; TCRdb has only the in-frame clones, and not every one. The sample has 70,000 to 90,000 clones, approximately 94% seen once. Source: peripheral blood, taken at surgery. The receptors shown here come from a boy under two years old with tuberous sclerosis and intractable seizures. Both conserved end residues are part of each CDR3. Each record gives: clone size, J gene, D gene, V gene, CDR3 protein, CDR3 DNA. D genes are given only for firm matches. Size tells how often a clone was seen (once, few, many) or the class of an expanded clone, and some rows leave it out.

>NA|TRBJ2-3|TRBD2|TRBV6-6
CASSPRGQREIRTDTQYF
TGTGCCAGCAGTCCACGAGGCCAGCGGGAGATTCGCACAGATACGCAGTATTTT
>once|TRBJ2-7|NA|TRBV2
CASSGSRGSFYEQYF
TGTGCCAGCAGTGGATCCCGGGGCAGCTTCTACGAGCAGTACTTC
>once|TRBJ1-5|NA|TRBV2
CASKADPSFGQPQHF
TGTGCCAGCAAGGCAGACCCAAGCTTTGGGCAGCCCCAGCATTTT
>NA|TRBJ2-1|NA|TRBV7-9
CASSSGLFGYNEQFF
TGTGCCAGCAGCTCTGGACTGTTCGGCTACAATGAGCAGTTCTTC
>NA|TRBJ2-3|TRBD2|TRBV29-1
CSVAYSSGVDTQYF
TGCAGCGTCGCCTATTCTAGCGGGGTAGATACGCAGTATTTT
>once|TRBJ2-7|NA|TRBV27
CASSIFGTLEQYF
TGTGCCAGCAGTATCTTCGGGACTCTAGAGCAGTACTTC
>NA|TRBJ1-4|NA|TRBV6-5
CASSSSSDISEKLFF
TGTGCCAGCAGTTCAAGTTCAGATATAAGTGAAAAACTGTTTTTT
>NA|TRBJ2-7|TRBD1|TRBV23-1
CASNKTGHEQYF
TGCGCCAGCAACAAGACAGGGCACGAGCAGTACTTC
>NA|TRBJ2-7|NA|TRBV2
CASSDQTLSYF
TGTGCCAGCAGTGACCAGACACTATCGTACTTC
>NA|TRBJ2-3|TRBD2|TRBV9
CASSVRSGGTDTQYF
TGTGCCAGCAGCGTACGAAGCGGGGGGACAGATACGCAGTATTTT
>NA|TRBJ1-6|TRBD1|TRBV7-6
CASSLRSTGPSPLHF
TGTGCCAGCAGCTTAAGATCGACAGGGCCCTCACCCCTCCACTTT
>NA|TRBJ2-3|NA|TRBV3-1/TRBV3-2
CASSPGGTDTQYF
TGTGCCAGCAGCCCTGGCGGCACAGATACGCAGTATTTT
>NA|TRBJ2-1|NA|TRBV2
CASRPAYHEQFF
TGTGCCAGCAGACCCGCCTACCATGAGCAGTTCTTC
>NA|TRBJ2-7|NA|TRBV7-9
CASSDRQDPYYEQYF
TGTGCCAGCAGCGACCGCCAGGACCCATACTACGAGCAGTACTTC
>NA|TRBJ2-5|NA|TRBV5-4
CASSSAYQETQYF
TGTGCCAGCAGCTCGGCCTACCAAGAGACCCAGTACTTC
>NA|TRBJ1-2|NA|TRBV29-1
CRDSNSDYGYTF
TGCAGGGATTCGAATTCAGACTATGGCTACACCTTC
>NA|TRBJ2-3|NA|TRBV7-2
CASSWRVGTDTQYF
TGTGCCAGCAGCTGGAGGGTCGGCACAGATACGCAGTATTTT
>once|TRBJ1-2|TRBD1|TRBV19
CASSIDGDRGYGYTF
TGTGCCAGTAGTATAGACGGAGACAGGGGCTATGGCTACACCTTC